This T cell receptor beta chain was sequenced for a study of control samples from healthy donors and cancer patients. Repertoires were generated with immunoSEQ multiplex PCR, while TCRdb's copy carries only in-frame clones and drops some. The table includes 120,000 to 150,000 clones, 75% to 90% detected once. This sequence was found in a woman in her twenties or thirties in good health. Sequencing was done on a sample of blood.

The CDR3 spells CASSSGGLAGDNEQFF. The CDR3 region has the DNA TGCGCCAGCAGCTCCGGGGGACTAGCGGGAGACAATGAGCAGTTCTTC. J is TRBJ2-1 and V is TRBV5-1; 14 nucleotides line up with TRBD2. From germline, CDR1 is SGHRS and CDR2 YFSETQ. This CDR3 comprises 16 residues. V lost 3 bases and J lost 5; bases outside the gene matches: 4.